Here is one TCR beta chain with its context. This CDR3 region has 11 residues. V lost 1 base and J lost 5, with 3 bases in between. The germline V gene encodes CDR1 ENHRY and CDR2 SYGVKD. The entry originates in a study of T-cell reconstitution after alpha-beta-depleted transplantation in children. Using unique molecular identifiers, the investigators prepared the TCRbeta library. TCRdb used MiXCR to reprocess the PCR reads, holding one entry per CDR3 protein. The table shows hundreds of thousands of distinct CDR3 sequences, with roughly 15% occurring only once. This specimen consisted of PBMCs from the stem cell graft donor, obtained from the stem cell graft. The TCR comes from a human donor who donated a stem cell graft to a child with acute myeloid leukemia. The V call is TRBV10-3, the J call TRBJ2-7; no clear D. The CDR3 loop is CAISEFHEQYF. The CDR3 nucleotides read TGTGCCATCAGTGAGTTCCACGAGCAGTACTTC.